Listed here are 20 T cell receptor beta chains from one sample, sequenced in a study of cytomegalovirus exposure and HLA in healthy donors (dated by TCRdb to between 2016 and 2019). The method was the immunoSEQ multiplex PCR assay. This immuneACCESS table, as held by TCRdb, lists in-frame sequences with V and J called but not all clones. Of the missing ones, under half trace to an unresolved V gene in checked studies; the others have no known cause. The sample table lists 280,000 or so clones, around nine tenths of them with a count of one. Approximately 0.88% of the sample is held by the ten biggest clonotypes. Sequenced material: PBMCs. Every receptor here comes from a woman aged 18-35 years in good health and CMV-seronegative.

J is TRBJ2-7 and V is TRBV6-5; TRBD2 agrees at 11 bases. Germline lookup yields CDR1 MNHEY and CDR2 SVGAGI. There are 15 residues in the CDR3. Losses at the gene ends were 0 bases for V and 6 bases for J; bases not matched to a gene: 4. CDR3 protein: CASSYSGLAGGEQYF. The CDR3 nucleotides are TGTGCCAGCAGTTACTCAGGCCTAGCGGGAGGCGAGCAGTACTTC.

The CDR3 region has the DNA TGTGCCAGCAGCTTAGAGTTGGGACTAGCGGGTGTTGCGCAGTTCTTC. Amino acids: CASSLELGLAGVAQFF. The gene calls are TRBV7-9 and TRBJ2-1; 12 bases agree with TRBD2. Germline CDR1 and CDR2: SEHNR and FQNEAQ (reference sequence). This CDR3 comprises 16 residues. V lost 1 base, J lost 12 bases, and 10 bases stayed unmatched.

This clone was observed once. The chain recombines TRBV6-1 with TRBJ1-3; a weak D match, TRBD1 (6 bases). The CDR3 is made up of 15 amino acids. The V gene's germline CDR1 is MNHNS and CDR2 SASEGT. V was cut by 5 bases and J by 0 bases, with 11 bases left in between. CDR3 in DNA: TGTGCCAGCAGTTCCACAGGGTTCTCTGGAAACACCATATATTTT. This encodes CASSSTGFSGNTIYF.

The chain carries TRBV9 and TRBJ2-2, with TRBD2 as a possible D gene (6 bases). The length of the CDR3 is 15 residues. V was trimmed by 3 bases and J by 8 bases, leaving 17 bases between them. Germline assignment: CDR1 SGDLS and CDR2 YYNGEE. CDR3 coding DNA: TGTGCCAGCAGCGAAACGTGGTGGCTAGCGGGGGAGCTGTTTTTT. It encodes CASSETWWLAGELFF.

The chain couples TRBV18 to TRBJ1-1; possibly TRBD1 for D (5 bases). Germline V CDR1 and CDR2: KGHSH, LQKENI. This CDR3 is built from 18 residues. The V end was cut by 0 bases, the J end by 4 bases, with 21 bases between. The CDR3 sequence: CASSPPISRVGAVTEAFF. CDR3 sequence (DNA): TGTGCCAGCTCACCACCTATATCCAGGGTGGGTGCTGTCACTGAAGCTTTCTTT.

This chain joins TRBV6-6 and TRBJ2-7; the match to TRBD1 covers 7 bases. CDR1 and CDR2 (germline): MNHNY, SVGAGI (reference sequence). V lost 0 bases and J lost 0; bases outside the gene matches: 5. The CDR3 is made up of 16 amino acids. The CDR3 sequence: CASSYSMGTASYEQYF. Here the CDR3 DNA reads TGTGCCAGCAGTTACTCGATGGGGACAGCCTCCTACGAGCAGTACTTC.

This clone has just one count. The germline gene is not matched at one end of the junction; a read error may be the cause. The V gene is TRBV6-1, the J gene TRBJ1-1; no clear D. This CDR3 contains 11 residues. The germline gives CDR1 MNHNS, CDR2 SASEGT. The CDR3 spells CASSQNPEAFF. The CDR3, as DNA: TGTGCCAGCAGTCAGAACCCTGAAGCTTTCTTT.

The chain combines TRBV11-2 with TRBJ1-2, with D unclear. Germline CDR1 and CDR2: SGHAT and FQNNGV. This CDR3 contains 13 residues. Trimming pared 1 base from V and 8 bases from J, leaving 11 bases between. This chain's CDR3 is CASSLVPSAGYTF. The CDR3 DNA is TGTGCCAGCAGCTTAGTTCCTTCCGCGGGCTACACCTTC.

This chain uses TRBV13 with TRBJ2-5; 9 nucleotides match TRBD2. This CDR3 has 16 amino acids. Looked up from germline, CDR1 is PRHDT and CDR2 is FYEKMQ (reference sequence). The trim removed 5 bases at V and 3 bases at J, leaving 10 bases unmatched. Here the CDR3 reads CASSLILAGKEETQYF. CDR3 DNA sequence: TGTGCCAGCAGCCTCATACTAGCGGGCAAGGAAGAGACCCAGTACTTC.

This CDR3 reads CAWSGAMRTGDGYTF. CDR3 bases: TGTGCCTGGAGTGGGGCCATGAGGACAGGGGATGGCTACACCTTC. The chain carries TRBV30 and TRBJ1-2, with 9 positions matching TRBD1. The J segment lost 6 bases and the V segment lost 1 base, leaving 9 bases of the junction unmatched. Germline CDR1 and CDR2: GTSNPN and SVGIG (reference sequence). The CDR3 consists of 15 residues.

This chain joins TRBV10-1 and TRBJ2-7; TRBD2 might be the D (6 bases). The V end was cut by 2 bases, the J end by 1 base, with 9 bases between. CDR3 length: 14 residues. Germline V lookup: CDR1 WNHNN, CDR2 SYGVQD (reference sequence). The CDR3 nucleotides are TGCGCCAGCAGTGAGAAGGAGGGTTCCTACGAGCAGTACTTC. This translates into CASSEKEGSYEQYF.

The V and J genes are TRBV14 and TRBJ2-2, with D possibly TRBD1 on 6 matching bases. Deletions cut 4 bases from V and 16 bases from J, with 28 bases between. In germline, CDR1 is SGHDN, CDR2 FVKESK. This CDR3 comprises 16 residues. The CDR3 region has the DNA TGTGCCAGCAGCCCCTTGGGGGCCTTCCCACTCATTGGGGAGTTTTTT. Its protein product is CASSPLGAFPLIGEFF.

CDR3 sequence (DNA): TGTGCCAGCAGTGACGTCCTGGGGGGGCGGGCCTACAATGAGCAGTTCTTC. This encodes CASSDVLGGRAYNEQFF. The rearrangement joins TRBV6-4 to TRBJ2-1; weak D call: TRBD2 (7 bases). CDR1 is MRHNA and CDR2 is SNTAGT in the germline V gene. The V end was cut by 2 bases, the J end by 2 bases, with 16 bases between. The CDR3 is made up of 17 amino acids.

The CDR3 loop reads CASSQAQGAVGEQYF. The CDR3 DNA reads TGCGCCAGCAGCCAAGCTCAGGGGGCAGTTGGCGAGCAGTACTTC. The V call is TRBV4-1, the J call TRBJ2-7, with 8 nucleotides matching TRBD1. The CDR3 extends over 15 amino acids. Trimming at V came to 1 base and at J to 6 bases, leaving 8 bases not matched to a gene. Germline assignment: CDR1 MGHRA and CDR2 YSYEKL.

This chain connects TRBV30 to TRBJ1-1; no firm D call. Germline V CDR1 and CDR2: GTSNPN, SVGIG (reference sequence). The CDR3 loop spans 13 amino acids. V gave up 3 bases and J gave up 0 bases, with 8 bases separating them. Here the CDR3 reads CAWSRLMNTEAFF. CDR3 coding DNA: TGTGCCTGGAGCAGGCTCATGAACACTGAAGCTTTCTTT.

The chain links TRBV28 to TRBJ2-1, with 7 bases identical to TRBD1. Germline CDR1 reads MDHEN; CDR2 reads SYDVKM. The CDR3 loop spans 12 amino acids. V shed 10 bases, J shed 9 bases, and the junction held 9 bases outside the gene matches. Written as DNA, the CDR3 is TGTGCCACTGAGACAGGGTCCGGTGAGCAGTTCTTC. Amino acid sequence: CATETGSGEQFF.

The chain combines TRBV29-1 with TRBJ1-5; 8 bases line up with TRBD1. The CDR3 length is 17 residues. The ends lost 6 bases at V and 7 bases at J; junction bases unmatched: 20. Germline CDR1 SQVTM, CDR2 ANQGSEA. CDR3 in DNA: TGCAGCGTGACAGTTAGCCAAGACAGGGGAGGAATGCAGCCCCAGCATTTT. Its protein is CSVTVSQDRGGMQPQHF.

The chain is built from TRBV18 and TRBJ2-5; 11 bases fit TRBD1. The CDR3 spans 16 residues. The germline V gene has CDR1 KGHSH and CDR2 LQKENI. V shed 0 bases and J 4 bases; nucleotides not matched to a gene: 4. The chain's CDR3 is CASSPPRTGGLETQYF. The CDR3 bases are TGTGCCAGCTCACCACCCAGGACAGGGGGCTTAGAGACCCAGTACTTC.

The chain combines TRBV20-1 with TRBJ1-2; weak D call: TRBD1 (6 bases). The CDR3 has 11 amino acids. Trimming took 5 bases from V and 11 from J, leaving 15 bases between them. From germline, CDR1 is DFQATT and CDR2 SNEGSKA (reference sequence). The CDR3 here is CSAGTGTWYTF. In nucleotides, the CDR3 is TGCAGTGCTGGCACCGGGACATGGTACACCTTC.

The chain is built from TRBV19 and TRBJ2-1; D possibly corresponds to TRBD1 (6 bases). V lost 5 bases to trimming and J lost 5 bases, with 19 bases between them. Germline assignment: CDR1 LNHDA and CDR2 SQIVND (reference sequence). This CDR3 has 16 residues. In DNA, the CDR3 is TGTGCCAGTAGTCCTTGGACAGCCCAGGGGAACAATGAGCAGTTCTTC. Residues: CASSPWTAQGNNEQFF.